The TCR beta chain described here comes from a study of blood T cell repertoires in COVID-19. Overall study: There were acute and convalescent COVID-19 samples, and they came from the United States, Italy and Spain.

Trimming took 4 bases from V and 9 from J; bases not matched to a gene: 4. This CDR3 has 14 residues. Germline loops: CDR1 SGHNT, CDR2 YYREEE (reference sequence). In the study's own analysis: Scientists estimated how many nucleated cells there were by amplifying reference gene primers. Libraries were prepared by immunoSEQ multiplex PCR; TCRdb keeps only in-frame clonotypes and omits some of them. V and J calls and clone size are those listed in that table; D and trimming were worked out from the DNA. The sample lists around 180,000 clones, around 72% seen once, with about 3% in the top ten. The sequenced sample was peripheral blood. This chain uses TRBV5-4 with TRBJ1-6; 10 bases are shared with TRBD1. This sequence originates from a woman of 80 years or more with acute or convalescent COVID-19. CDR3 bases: TGTGCCAGCAGCCCGGGACAGGGGATTTCACCCCTCCACTTT. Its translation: CASSPGQGISPLHF.